Sequencing of this T cell receptor (beta chain) was carried out in a study of blood T cell repertoires in COVID-19. Study as a whole: There were acute and convalescent COVID-19 samples, and they came from the United States, Italy and Spain. The cDNA or gDNA used as material had been derived from T cells, B-cell-depleted T cells, or PBMCs.

Repertoires were generated with immunoSEQ multiplex PCR, while TCRdb's copy carries only in-frame clones and drops some. Of approximately 170,000 clones listed, around 86% are singletons. Per the germline V gene, CDR1 is SGHRS and CDR2 is YFSETQ. This CDR3 comprises 16 residues. V was clipped by 0 bases and J by 4 bases; unmatched bases: 5. This sequence joins TRBV5-1 and TRBJ2-2; 8 bases are a match to TRBD2. The receptor was derived from a man between 65 and 80 years old who had recovered from COVID-19. Sample: peripheral blood. For the CDR3, the DNA is TGCGCCAGCAGCTTGGCAGCAGCGGGAGCCACCGGGGAGCTGTTTTTT. Its translation is CASSLAAAGATGELFF.